This T cell receptor (beta chain) was recorded in a study of PD-L1 blockade in urothelial cancer. TCRdb keeps only in-frame clones here, not all; method: immunoSEQ multiplex PCR. The sample lists approximately 50,000 clones; roughly 84% were seen once. Described time point: pretreatment peripheral blood. The CDR3 spans 15 residues. Germline V gene lookup returns CDR1 LNHDA and CDR2 SQIVND (reference sequence). The V and J ends lost 8 bases and 0 bases respectively, with 14 bases between them. Study-wide points: Pretreatment TCR clonality in blood, when below the median, was predictive of better survival.

On this clone itself: What it binds is not known.

The clonotype comes from a man over 45 with urothelial cancer. The material sequenced was PBMCs, taken around atezolizumab (anti-PD-L1) treatment. The V and J genes are TRBV19 and TRBJ1-3; weak D call: TRBD1 (6 bases). The CDR3 nucleotides are TGTGCCAGTCGCCCGGGACACAACTCTGGAAACACCATATATTTT. Translating it yields CASRPGHNSGNTIYF.